The following is a T cell receptor (beta chain) sequence with its context. Its antigen is still unknown. This sample was included in a study of T cell responses to AZD1222 COVID-19 vaccine. Findings and caveats of the study: Nearly half of the spike-specific TCRs reportedly recognize variant regions that carry no mutations.

The CDR3 totals 18 residues. Trimming cost V 5 bases and J 0 bases, with 20 bases left between them. CDR1 is LNHDA and CDR2 is SQIVND in the germline V gene (reference sequence). Method: immunoSEQ multiplex PCR; TCRdb's copy keeps in-frame clones and lacks some. The sample carries 90,000 or so clones, approximately 89% recorded once. The TCR comes from an adult in good health. This chain links TRBV19 with TRBJ1-5; D is unclear. This specimen was peripheral blood, taken on day 0 of AZD1222 vaccination. The CDR3 sequence is CASSLSGSRLHSNQPQHF. Written as DNA, the CDR3 is TGTGCCAGTAGTTTGTCGGGGTCCCGACTACATAGCAATCAGCCCCAGCATTTT.